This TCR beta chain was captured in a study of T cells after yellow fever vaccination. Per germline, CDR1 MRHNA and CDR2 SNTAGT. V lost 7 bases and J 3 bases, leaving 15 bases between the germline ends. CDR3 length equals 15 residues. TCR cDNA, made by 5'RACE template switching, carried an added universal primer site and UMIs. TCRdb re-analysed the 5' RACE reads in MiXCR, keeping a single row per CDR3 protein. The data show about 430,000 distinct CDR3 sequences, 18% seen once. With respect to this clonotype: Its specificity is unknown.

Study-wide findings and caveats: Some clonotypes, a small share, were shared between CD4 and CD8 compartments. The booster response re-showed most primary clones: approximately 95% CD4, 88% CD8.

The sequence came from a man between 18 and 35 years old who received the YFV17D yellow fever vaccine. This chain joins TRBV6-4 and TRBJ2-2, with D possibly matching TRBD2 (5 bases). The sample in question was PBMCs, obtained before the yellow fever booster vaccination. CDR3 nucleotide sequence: TGTGCCAGCAAAGCGGCCGGGTGGGACACCGGGGAGCTGTTTTTT. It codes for CASKAAGWDTGELFF.